This T cell receptor beta chain is drawn from a study of blood T cell repertoires in COVID-19. The method was immunoSEQ multiplex PCR; TCRdb's version includes in-frame clones alone and lacks a portion of them. This repertoire shows a few hundred thousand clones, about 85% found once; its top ten account for around a sixth. The CDR3 has 13 amino acids. V shed 4 bases and J shed 6 bases, with 11 bases lying between them. From germline, CDR1 is SGHRS and CDR2 YFSETQ. This receptor was taken from a man aged 40-49 years who had recovered from COVID-19. This chain connects TRBV5-1 to TRBJ2-1; D is uncertain. Sequenced input: PBMCs or T cells enriched from blood (not recorded which). The DNA for the CDR3 is TGCGCCAGCAGCCTAAACAGTCCCAATGAGCAGTTCTTC. Protein sequence: CASSLNSPNEQFF.